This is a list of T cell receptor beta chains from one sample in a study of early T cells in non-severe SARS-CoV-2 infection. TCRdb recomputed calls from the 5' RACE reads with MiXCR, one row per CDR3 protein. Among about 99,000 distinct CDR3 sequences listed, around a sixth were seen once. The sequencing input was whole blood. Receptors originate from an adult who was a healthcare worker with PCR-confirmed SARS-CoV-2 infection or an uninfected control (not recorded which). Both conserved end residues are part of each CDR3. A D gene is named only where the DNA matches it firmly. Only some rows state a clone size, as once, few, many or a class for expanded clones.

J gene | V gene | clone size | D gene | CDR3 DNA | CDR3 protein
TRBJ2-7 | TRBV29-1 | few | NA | TGCAGCGTTGAACGGACCGAAACCTACGAGCAGTACTTC | CSVERTETYEQYF
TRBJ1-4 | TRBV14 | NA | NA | TGTGCCAGCAGCCTTGCCTTTGAAAAACTGTTTTTT | CASSLAFEKLFF
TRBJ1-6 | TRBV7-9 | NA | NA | TGTGCCAGCCAGGGACCGGGGCCCGAATCACCCCTCCACTTT | CASQGPGPESPLHF
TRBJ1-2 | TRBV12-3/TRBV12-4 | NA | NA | TGTGCCAGCAGTTTAGGGACGTATTATGGCTACACCTTC | CASSLGTYYGYTF
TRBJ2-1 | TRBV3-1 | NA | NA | TGTGCCAGCAGCCACTTAAACAATGAGCAGTTCTTC | CASSHLNNEQFF
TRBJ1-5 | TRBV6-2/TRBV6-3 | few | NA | TGTGCCAGCAGTCTTACGGGGTTTGGCAATCAGCCCCAGCATTTT | CASSLTGFGNQPQHF
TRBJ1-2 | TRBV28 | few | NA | TGTGCCAGCACCTCAACCTATGGCTACACCTTC | CASTSTYGYTF
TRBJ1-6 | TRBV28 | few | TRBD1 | TGTGCCAGCAGTTTAAAAATATGGGGACAGGGAGATAATTCACCCCTCCACTTT | CASSLKIWGQGDNSPLHF
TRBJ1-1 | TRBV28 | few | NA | TGTGCCAGCAGTCCAGGGACCCCGGGGAGTAGGGAAGCTTTCTTT | CASSPGTPGSREAFF
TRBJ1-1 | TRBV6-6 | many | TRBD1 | TGTGCCAGCAGTTCCCCTGACAGGGGGTATACTGAAGCTTTCTTT | CASSSPDRGYTEAFF
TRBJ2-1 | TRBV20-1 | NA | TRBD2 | TGCAGTGCTACCGGACTAGCGGGGGGCAATGAGCAGTTCTTC | CSATGLAGGNEQFF
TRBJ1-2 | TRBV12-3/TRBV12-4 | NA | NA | TGTGCCAGCAGTTTAGCACCCACCCAATATGGCTACACCTTC | CASSLAPTQYGYTF
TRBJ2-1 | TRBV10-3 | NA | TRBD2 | TGTGCCATCAGTGAGGGTCCTAGCGGGACCCTCAATGAGCAGTTCTTC | CAISEGPSGTLNEQFF
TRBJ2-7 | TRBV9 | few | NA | TGTGCCAGCAGCGTAGGACCGGGCCCTTCCTACGAGCAGTACTTC | CASSVGPGPSYEQYF
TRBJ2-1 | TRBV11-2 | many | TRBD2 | TGTGCCAGCAGCCTAGCGGGTGAGCAGTTCTTC | CASSLAGEQFF
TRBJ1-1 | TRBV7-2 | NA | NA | TGTGCCAGCAGCTTAGAGGTCGGGAACACTGAAGCTTTCTTT | CASSLEVGNTEAFF
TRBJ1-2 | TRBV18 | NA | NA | TGTGCCAGCTCTTCGGAGGGGAACGGCTATGGCTACACCTTC | CASSSEGNGYGYTF
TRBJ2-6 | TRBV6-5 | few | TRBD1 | TGTGGTACAGGGGGTTCCGTTGGAGGGGCCAACGTCCTGACTTTC | CGTGGSVGGANVLTF
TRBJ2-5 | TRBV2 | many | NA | TGTGCCAGCAGTGGACGGGGGTACCAAGAGACCCAGTACTTC | CASSGRGYQETQYF
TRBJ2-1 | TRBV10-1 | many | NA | TGCGCCAGCAGTGAGGGGTATGAGCAGTTCTTC | CASSEGYEQFF
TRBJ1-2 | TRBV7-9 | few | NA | TGTGCCAGCAGCTCAGAGTACAGTAATGGCTACACCTTC | CASSSEYSNGYTF
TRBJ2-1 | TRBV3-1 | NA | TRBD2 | TGTGCCAGCAGCCAACGTCATAGTAGCGGGGGACATGAGCAGTTCTTC | CASSQRHSSGGHEQFF
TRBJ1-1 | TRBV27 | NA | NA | TGTGCCAGCAGTTTATTGGATGACACTGAAGCTTTCTTT | CASSLLDDTEAFF
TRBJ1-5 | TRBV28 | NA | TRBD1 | TGTGCCAGCAGCCCAGATTTGACAGGGGTAGTGCCCCAGCATTTT | CASSPDLTGVVPQHF
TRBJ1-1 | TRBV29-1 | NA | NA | TGCAGCGTTGAGGGCCAGAATATGAACACTGAAGCTTTCTTT | CSVEGQNMNTEAFF
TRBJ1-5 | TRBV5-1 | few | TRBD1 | TGCGCCAGCAGCTTGGGACAGGGGCCCAATCAGCCCCAGCATTTT | CASSLGQGPNQPQHF
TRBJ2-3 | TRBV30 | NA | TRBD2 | TGTGCCTCTTCCGGGACTAGCGGGGGATACCACACAGATACGCAGTATTTT | CASSGTSGGYHTDTQYF
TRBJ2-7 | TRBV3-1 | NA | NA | TGTGCCAGCAGCCAAGACTACTCAAGGGCAGCCTCCTACGAGCAGTACTTC | CASSQDYSRAASYEQYF
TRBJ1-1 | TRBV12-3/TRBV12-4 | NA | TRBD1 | TGTGCCAGCAGTGGGGACAGGGGGTACACTGAAGCTTTCTTT | CASSGDRGYTEAFF
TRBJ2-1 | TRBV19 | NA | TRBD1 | TGTGCCAGTAGTATACAGGGGGCCCATGAGCAGTTCTTC | CASSIQGAHEQFF
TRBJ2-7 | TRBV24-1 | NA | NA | TGTGCCACCAGTGATCTAAATTACGAGCAGTACTTC | CATSDLNYEQYF
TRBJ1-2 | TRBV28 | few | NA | TGTGCCAGCAGTTTACGGGGGGTGGTCGATGGCTACACCTTC | CASSLRGVVDGYTF